This T cell receptor beta chain derives from a study of shared clonotypes between healthy human individuals. J lost 6 bases, V lost 4 bases, and 10 bases had no gene match. There are 16 residues in the CDR3. The germline V gene has CDR1 KGHSH and CDR2 LQKENI. Assay used: immunoSEQ multiplex PCR; TCRdb lists only in-frame clones, some missing. Of roughly 2.5 million clones listed, roughly nine tenths are singletons. Sequencing was done on a sample of naive CD4+ T cells sorted from blood. The subset was: CD45RA+ positively selected. This rearrangement joins TRBV18 to TRBJ2-1, with TRBD1 matching over 9 bases. This receptor was identified in a man aged 18 to 29 in good health. The CDR3 DNA follows: TGTGCCAGCTCACAAAATACCGGGACAGGGACCAATGAGCAGTTCTTC. It encodes CASSQNTGTGTNEQFF.